This T cell receptor beta chain was sequenced during a study of blood T cell repertoires in COVID-19. Seattle participants joined during active infection and were tracked over time. Generated by immunoSEQ multiplex PCR, the TCRdb table keeps only in-frame clones and is missing some. The data show over 400,000 clones, roughly 89% seen once. Germline V gives CDR1 MNHEY, CDR2 SMNVEV (reference sequence). The CDR3 spans 13 residues. Trimming took off 8 bases at V and 2 bases at J, with 10 bases between the two ends. This chain uses TRBV27 with TRBJ2-1, with TRBD2 as a possible D gene (6 bases). The source is a woman aged 50 to 65 with COVID-19, enrolled during active disease. Material for sequencing was peripheral blood. The CDR3 DNA reads as TGTGCCAGCCGGCGGGGCCCCTACAATGAGCAGTTCTTC. Its protein product is CASRRGPYNEQFF.